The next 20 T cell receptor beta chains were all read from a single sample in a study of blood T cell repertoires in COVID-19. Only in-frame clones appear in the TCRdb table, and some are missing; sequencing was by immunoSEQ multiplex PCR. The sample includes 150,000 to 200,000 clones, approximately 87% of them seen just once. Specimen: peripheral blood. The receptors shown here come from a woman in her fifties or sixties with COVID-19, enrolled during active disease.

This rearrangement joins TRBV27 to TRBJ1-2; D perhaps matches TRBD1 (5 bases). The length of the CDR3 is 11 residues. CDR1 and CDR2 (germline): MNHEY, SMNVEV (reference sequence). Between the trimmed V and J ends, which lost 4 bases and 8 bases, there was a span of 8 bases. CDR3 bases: TGTGCCAGCAGTTCAGGGTGGGGCTACACCTTC. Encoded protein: CASSSGWGYTF.

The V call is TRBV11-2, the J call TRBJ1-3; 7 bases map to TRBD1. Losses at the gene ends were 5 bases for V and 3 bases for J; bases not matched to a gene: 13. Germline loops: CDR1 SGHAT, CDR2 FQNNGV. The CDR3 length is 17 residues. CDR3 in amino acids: CASSLPPDRVVGNTIYF. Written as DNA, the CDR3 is TGTGCCAGCAGCCTCCCCCCAGACAGGGTGGTTGGAAACACCATATATTTT. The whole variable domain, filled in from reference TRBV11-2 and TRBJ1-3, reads EAGVAQSPRYKIIEKRQSVAFWCNPISGHATLYWYQQILGQGPKLLIQFQNNGVVDDSQLPKDRFSAERLKGVDSTLKIQPAKLEDSAVYLCASSLPPDRVVGNTIYFGEGSWLTVV.

DNA of the CDR3: TGTGCCAGCAGTTTGAGGGAGCACCACGAGCAGTACTTC. Its protein is CASSLREHHEQYF. This rearrangement joins TRBV12-3 or TRBV12-4 to TRBJ2-7, with D possibly TRBD2 on 5 matching bases. With 3 bases removed from V and 5 bases from J, the gap between germline ends came to 11 bases. This CDR3 contains 13 residues.

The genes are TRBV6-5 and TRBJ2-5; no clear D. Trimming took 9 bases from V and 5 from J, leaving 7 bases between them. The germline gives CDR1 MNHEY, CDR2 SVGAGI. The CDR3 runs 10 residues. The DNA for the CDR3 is TGTGCCAGTACCGGGGAGACCCAGTACTTC. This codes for CASTGETQYF.

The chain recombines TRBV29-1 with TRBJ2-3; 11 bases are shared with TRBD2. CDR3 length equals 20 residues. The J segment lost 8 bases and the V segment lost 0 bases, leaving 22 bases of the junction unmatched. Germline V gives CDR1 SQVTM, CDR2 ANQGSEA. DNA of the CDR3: TGCAGCGTTGAAGATCTATCATTGCCGACTAGCGGGACCCACCCGGGTACGCAGTATTTT. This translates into CSVEDLSLPTSGTHPGTQYF.

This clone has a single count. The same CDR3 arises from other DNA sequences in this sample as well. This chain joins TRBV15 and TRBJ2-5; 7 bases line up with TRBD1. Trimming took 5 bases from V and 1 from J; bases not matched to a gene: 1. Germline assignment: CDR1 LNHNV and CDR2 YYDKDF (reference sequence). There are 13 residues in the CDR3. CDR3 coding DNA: TGTGCCACCAGCCGGGACAGCCAAGAGACCCAGTACTTC. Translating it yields CATSRDSQETQYF. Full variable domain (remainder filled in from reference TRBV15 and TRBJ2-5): DAMVIQNPRYQVTQFGKPVTLSCSQTLNHNVMYWYQQKSSQAPKLLFHYYDKDFNNEADTPDNFQSRRPNTSFCFLDIRSPGLGDTAMYLCATSRDSQETQYFGPGTRLLVL.

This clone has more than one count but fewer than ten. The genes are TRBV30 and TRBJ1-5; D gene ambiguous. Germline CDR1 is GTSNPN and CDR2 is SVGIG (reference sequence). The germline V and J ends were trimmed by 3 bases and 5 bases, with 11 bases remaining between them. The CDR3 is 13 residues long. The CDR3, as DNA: TGTGCCTGGAGCTTTCGTTCGGATCAGCCCCAGCATTTT. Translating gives CAWSFRSDQPQHF.

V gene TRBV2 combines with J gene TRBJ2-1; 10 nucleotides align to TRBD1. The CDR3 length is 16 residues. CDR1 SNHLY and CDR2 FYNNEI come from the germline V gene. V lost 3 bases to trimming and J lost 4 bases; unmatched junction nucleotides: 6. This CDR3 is CASSDRDRGRYNEQFF. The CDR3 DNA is TGTGCCAGCAGTGACAGGGACAGGGGTCGGTACAATGAGCAGTTCTTC.

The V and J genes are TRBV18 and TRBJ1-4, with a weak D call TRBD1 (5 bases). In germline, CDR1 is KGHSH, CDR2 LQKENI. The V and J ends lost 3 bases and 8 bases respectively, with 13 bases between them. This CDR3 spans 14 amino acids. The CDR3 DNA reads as TGTGCCAGCTCACCCCCTGCAGGGAGGGAAAAACTGTTTTTT. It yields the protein CASSPPAGREKLFF. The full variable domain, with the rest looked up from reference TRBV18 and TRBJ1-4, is NAGVMQNPRHLVRRRGQEARLRCSPMKGHSHVYWYRQLPEEGLKFMVYLQKENIIDESGMPKERFSAEFPKEGPSILRIQQVVRGDSAAYFCASSPPAGREKLFFGSGTQLSVL.

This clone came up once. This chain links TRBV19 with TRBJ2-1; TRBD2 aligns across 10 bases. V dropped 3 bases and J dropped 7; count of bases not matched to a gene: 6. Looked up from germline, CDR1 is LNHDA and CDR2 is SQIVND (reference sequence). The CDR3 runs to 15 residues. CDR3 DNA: TGTGCCAGTAGTATGGTGGGTAGCGGGGGGAATGAGCAGTTCTTC. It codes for CASSMVGSGGNEQFF.

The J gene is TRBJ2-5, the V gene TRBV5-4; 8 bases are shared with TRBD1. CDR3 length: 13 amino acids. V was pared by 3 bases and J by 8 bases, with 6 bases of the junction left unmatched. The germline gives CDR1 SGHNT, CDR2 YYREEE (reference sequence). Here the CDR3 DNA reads TGTGCCAGCAGCTCACAGGGGGTTGACACCCAGTACTTC. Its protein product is CASSSQGVDTQYF. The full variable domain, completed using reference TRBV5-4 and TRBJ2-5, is ETGVTQSPTHLIKTRGQQVTLRCSSQSGHNTVSWYQQALGQGPQFIFQYYREEENGRGNFPPRFSGLQFPNYSSELNVNALELDDSALYLCASSSQGVDTQYFGPGTRLLVL.

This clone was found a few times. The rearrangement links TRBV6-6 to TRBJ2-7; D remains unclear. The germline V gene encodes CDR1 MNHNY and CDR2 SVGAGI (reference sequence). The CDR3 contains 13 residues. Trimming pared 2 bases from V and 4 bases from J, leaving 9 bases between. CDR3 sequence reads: CASSYPTLYEQYF. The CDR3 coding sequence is TGTGCCAGCAGTTACCCGACTCTGTACGAGCAGTACTTC.

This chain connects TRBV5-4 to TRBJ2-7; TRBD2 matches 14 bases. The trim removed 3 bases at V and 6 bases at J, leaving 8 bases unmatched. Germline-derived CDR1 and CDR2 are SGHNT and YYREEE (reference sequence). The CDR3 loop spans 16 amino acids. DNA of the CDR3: TGTGCCAGCAGCTGGGGACTAGCGGGAGAACGGAGCGAGCAGTACTTC. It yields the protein CASSWGLAGERSEQYF.

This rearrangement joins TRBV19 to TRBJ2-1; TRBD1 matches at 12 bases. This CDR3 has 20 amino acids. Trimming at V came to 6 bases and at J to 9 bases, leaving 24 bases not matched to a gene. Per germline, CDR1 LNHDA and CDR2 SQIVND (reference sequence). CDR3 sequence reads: CASSTPSGTGGVGRSLEQFF. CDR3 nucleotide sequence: TGTGCCAGTAGCACACCCTCCGGGACAGGGGGCGTCGGGAGGTCCCTTGAGCAGTTCTTC.

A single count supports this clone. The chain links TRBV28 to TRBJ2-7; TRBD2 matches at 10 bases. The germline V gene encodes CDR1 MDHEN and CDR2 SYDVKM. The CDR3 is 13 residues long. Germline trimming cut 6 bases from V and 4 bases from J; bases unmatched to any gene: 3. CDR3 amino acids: CASSLAGVYEQYF. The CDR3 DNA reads TGTGCCAGCAGCCTAGCGGGAGTGTACGAGCAGTACTTC. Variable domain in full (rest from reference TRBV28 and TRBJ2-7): DVKVTQSSRYLVKRTGEKVFLECVQDMDHENMFWYRQDPGLGLRLIYFSYDVKMKEKGDIPEGYSVSREKKERFSLILESASTNQTSMYLCASSLAGVYEQYFGPGTRLTVT.

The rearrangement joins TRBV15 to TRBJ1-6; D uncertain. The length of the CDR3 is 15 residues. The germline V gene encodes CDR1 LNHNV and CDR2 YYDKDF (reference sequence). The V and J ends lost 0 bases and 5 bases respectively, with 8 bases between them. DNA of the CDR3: TGTGCCACCAGCAGAGATCTCCTAAATAATTCACCCCTCCACTTT. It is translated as CATSRDLLNNSPLHF.

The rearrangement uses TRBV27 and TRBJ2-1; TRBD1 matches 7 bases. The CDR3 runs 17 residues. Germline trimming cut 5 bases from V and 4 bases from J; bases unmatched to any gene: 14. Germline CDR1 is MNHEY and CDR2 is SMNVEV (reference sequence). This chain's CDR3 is CASSPRTGNPAYNEQFF. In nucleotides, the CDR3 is TGTGCCAGCAGTCCCCGGACAGGCAACCCGGCGTACAATGAGCAGTTCTTC.

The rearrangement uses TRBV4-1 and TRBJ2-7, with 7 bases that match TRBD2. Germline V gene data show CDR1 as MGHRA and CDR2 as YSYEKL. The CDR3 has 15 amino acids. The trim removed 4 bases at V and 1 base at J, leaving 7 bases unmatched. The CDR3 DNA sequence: TGCGCCAGCAGCCTAGCGGGTAGCGAATCCTACGAGCAGTACTTC. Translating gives CASSLAGSESYEQYF.

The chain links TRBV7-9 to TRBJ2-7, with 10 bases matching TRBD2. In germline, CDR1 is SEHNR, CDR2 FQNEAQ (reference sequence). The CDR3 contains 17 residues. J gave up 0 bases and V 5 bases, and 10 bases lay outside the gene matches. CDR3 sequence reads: CASSPTPGTSASYEQYF. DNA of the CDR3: TGTGCCAGCAGCCCTACCCCCGGGACTAGCGCCTCCTACGAGCAGTACTTC.

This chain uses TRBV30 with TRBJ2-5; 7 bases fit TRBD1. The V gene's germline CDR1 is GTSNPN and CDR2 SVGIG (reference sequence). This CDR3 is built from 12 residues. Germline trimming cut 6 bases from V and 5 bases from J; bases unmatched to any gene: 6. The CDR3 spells CACSTGVETQYF. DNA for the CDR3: TGTGCCTGTAGTACAGGGGTGGAGACCCAGTACTTC.